The entry that follows covers one T cell receptor (beta chain) sequence. The sample originates from a study of cytomegalovirus exposure and HLA in healthy donors. V lost 4 bases, J lost 0 bases, and 14 bases stayed unmatched. CDR1 and CDR2 from the germline V gene are MNHNS and SASEGT. The length of the CDR3 is 19 residues. Donors were nominally healthy when sampled, though unrecorded immune exposures were likely. PCR primers comprised 60 Vbeta and 13 Jbeta primers. Method: immunoSEQ multiplex PCR; TCRdb's copy keeps in-frame clones and lacks some. The sample holds tens of thousands of clones. This rearrangement joins TRBV6-1 to TRBJ2-2; 7 nucleotides agree with TRBD2. Sequenced sample: PBMCs. The clonotype was recovered from a female donor in good health and CMV-seropositive. The DNA for the CDR3 is TGTGCCAGCAGTGCCTTGCCACCCCCGGGACTAACGAACACCGGGGAGCTGTTTTTT. Encoded protein: CASSALPPPGLTNTGELFF.